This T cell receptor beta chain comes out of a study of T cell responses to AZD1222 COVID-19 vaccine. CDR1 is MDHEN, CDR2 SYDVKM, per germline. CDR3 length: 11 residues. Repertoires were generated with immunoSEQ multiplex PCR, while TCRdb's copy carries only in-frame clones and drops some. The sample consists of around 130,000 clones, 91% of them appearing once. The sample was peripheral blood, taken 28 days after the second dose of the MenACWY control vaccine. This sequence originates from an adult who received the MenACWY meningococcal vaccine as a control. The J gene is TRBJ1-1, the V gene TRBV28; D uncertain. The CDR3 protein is CASHLNTEAFF. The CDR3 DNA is TGTGCATCTCATTTGAACACTGAAGCTTTCTTT. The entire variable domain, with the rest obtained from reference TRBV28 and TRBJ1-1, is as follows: DVKVTQSSRYLVKRTGEKVFLECVQDMDHENMFWYRQDPGLGLRLIYFSYDVKMKEKGDIPEGYSVSREKKERFSLILESASTNQTSMYLCASHLNTEAFFGQGTRLTVV.